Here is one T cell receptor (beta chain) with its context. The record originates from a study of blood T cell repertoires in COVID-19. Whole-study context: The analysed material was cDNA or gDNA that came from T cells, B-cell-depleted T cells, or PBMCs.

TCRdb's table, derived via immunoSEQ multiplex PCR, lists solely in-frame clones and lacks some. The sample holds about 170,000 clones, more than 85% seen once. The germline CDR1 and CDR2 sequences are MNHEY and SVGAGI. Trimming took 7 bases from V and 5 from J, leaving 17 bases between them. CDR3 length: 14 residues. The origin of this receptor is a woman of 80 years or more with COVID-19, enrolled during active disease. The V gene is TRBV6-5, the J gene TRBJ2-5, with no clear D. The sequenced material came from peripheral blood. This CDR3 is CASTPRPSGETQYF. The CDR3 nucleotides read TGTGCCAGCACCCCTCGACCTTCCGGGGAGACCCAGTACTTC.